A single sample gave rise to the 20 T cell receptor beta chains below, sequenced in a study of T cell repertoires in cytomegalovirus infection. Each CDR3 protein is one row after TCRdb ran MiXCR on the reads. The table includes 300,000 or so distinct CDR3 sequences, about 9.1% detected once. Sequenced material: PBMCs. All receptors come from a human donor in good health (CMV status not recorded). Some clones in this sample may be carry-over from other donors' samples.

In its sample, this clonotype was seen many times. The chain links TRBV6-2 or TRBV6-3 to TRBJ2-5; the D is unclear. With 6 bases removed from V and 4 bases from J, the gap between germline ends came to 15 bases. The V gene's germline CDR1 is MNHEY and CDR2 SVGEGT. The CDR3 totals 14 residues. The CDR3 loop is CASSSLRGAETQYF. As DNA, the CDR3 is TGTGCCAGCAGCTCCTTGAGAGGTGCAGAGACCCAGTACTTC.

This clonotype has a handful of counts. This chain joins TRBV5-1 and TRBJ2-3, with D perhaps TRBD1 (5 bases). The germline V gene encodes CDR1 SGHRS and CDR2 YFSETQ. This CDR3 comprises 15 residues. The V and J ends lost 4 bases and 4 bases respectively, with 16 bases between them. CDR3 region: CASSQEGAQADTQYF. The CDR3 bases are TGCGCCAGCAGCCAGGAAGGGGCCCAAGCAGATACGCAGTATTTT.

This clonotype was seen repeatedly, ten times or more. CDR3 nucleotide sequence: TGTGCCAGCAGTTACTCTCCTACTACAAATCAGCCCCAGCATTTT. Its translation: CASSYSPTTNQPQHF. The gene calls are TRBV6-5 and TRBJ1-5; D unresolved. The CDR3 has 15 amino acids. Trimming shortened V by 0 bases and J by 4 bases, and 10 bases separated the two germline ends. CDR1 is MNHEY, CDR2 SVGAGI, per germline.

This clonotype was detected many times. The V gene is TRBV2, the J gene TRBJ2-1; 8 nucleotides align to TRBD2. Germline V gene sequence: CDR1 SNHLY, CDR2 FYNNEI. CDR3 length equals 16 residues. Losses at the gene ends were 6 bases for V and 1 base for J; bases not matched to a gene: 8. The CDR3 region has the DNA TGTGCCAGCAGACGCGCCAGCGGGGGTTCCTACAATGAGCAGTTCTTC. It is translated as CASRRASGGSYNEQFF.

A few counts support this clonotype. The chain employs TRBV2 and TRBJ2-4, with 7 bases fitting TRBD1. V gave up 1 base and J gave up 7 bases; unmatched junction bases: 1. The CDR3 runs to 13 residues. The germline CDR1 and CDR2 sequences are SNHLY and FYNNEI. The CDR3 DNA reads TGTGCCAGCAGTGAAGGGGGACAGAACATTCAGTACTTC. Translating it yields CASSEGGQNIQYF.

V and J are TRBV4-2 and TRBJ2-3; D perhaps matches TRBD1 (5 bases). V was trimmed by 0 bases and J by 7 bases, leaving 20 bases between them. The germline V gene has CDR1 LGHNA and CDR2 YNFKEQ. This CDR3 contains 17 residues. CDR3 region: CASSQEGHGGLGYTQYF. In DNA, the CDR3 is TGTGCCAGCAGCCAAGAGGGGCACGGCGGCCTGGGCTATACGCAGTATTTT.

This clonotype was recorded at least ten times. The CDR3 spells CASTNYRGSGTEAFF. The DNA of the CDR3 is TGTGCCAGCACAAACTACAGGGGTAGTGGCACTGAAGCTTTCTTT. This chain joins TRBV3-1 and TRBJ1-1; 7 bases are a match to TRBD1. J gave up 4 bases and V 7 bases, and 12 bases lay outside the gene matches. The CDR3 is 15 residues long. Germline V gene sequence: CDR1 LGHDT, CDR2 YNNKEL (reference sequence).

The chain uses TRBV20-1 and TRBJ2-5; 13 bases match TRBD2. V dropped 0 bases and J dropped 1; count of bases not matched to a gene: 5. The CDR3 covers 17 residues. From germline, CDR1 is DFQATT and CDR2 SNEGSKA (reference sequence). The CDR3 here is CSARDGLAGVLQETQYF. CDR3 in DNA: TGCAGTGCTAGAGATGGACTAGCGGGGGTCCTCCAAGAGACCCAGTACTTC.

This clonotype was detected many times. CDR3 amino acids: CASSFRGQGLFRSEAFF. CDR3 nucleotide sequence: TGTGCCAGCAGCTTCCGAGGGCAGGGTTTATTCAGGTCTGAAGCTTTCTTT. The chain joins TRBV7-2 to TRBJ1-1; the D gene is possibly TRBD1 (5 bases). V lost 3 bases and J 6 bases, leaving 23 bases between the germline ends. Germline CDR1 and CDR2: SGHTA and FQGNSA. This CDR3 is 17 amino acids long.

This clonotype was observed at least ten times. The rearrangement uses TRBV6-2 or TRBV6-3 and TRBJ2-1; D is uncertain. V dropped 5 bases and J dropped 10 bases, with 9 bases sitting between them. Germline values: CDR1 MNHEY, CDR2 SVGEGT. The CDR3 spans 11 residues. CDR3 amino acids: CASSNSGEQFF. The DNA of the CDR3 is TGTGCCAGCAGTAATAGTGGAGAGCAGTTCTTC.

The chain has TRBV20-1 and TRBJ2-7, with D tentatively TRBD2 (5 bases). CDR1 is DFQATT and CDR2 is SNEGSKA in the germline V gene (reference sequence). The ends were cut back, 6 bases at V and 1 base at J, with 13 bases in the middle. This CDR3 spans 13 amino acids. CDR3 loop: CSASRGQSYEQYV. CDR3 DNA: TGCAGTGCCAGTCGGGGTCAGTCCTACGAGCAGTACGTC.

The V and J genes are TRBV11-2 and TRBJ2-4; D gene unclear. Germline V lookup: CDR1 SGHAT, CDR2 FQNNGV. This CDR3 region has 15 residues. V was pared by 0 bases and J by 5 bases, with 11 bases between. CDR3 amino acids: CASSLEGFLENIQYF. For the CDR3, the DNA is TGTGCCAGCAGCTTAGAAGGATTCTTGGAAAACATTCAGTACTTC.

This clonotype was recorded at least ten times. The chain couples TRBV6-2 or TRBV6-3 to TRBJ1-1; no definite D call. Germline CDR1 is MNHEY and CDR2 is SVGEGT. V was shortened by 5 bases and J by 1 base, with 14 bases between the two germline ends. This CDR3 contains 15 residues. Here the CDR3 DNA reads TGTGCCAGCAGTCCAGCAGGAAGAGGGAACACTGAAGCTTTCTTT. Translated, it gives CASSPAGRGNTEAFF.

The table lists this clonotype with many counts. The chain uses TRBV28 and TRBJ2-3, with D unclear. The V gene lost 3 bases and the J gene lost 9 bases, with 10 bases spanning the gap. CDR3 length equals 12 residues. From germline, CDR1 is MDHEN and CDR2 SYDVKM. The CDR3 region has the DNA TGTGCCAGCAGTTTTGTAGCCCGAACGCAGTATTTT. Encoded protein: CASSFVARTQYF.

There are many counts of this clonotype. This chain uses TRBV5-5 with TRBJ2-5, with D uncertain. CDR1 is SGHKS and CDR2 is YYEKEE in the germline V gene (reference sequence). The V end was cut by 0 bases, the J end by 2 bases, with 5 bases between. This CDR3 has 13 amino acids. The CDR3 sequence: CASSLDVQETQYF. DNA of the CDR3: TGTGCCAGCAGCTTGGACGTACAAGAGACCCAGTACTTC.

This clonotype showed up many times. The CDR3 loop reads CASSGMVNEQFF. The CDR3 DNA reads as TGTGCCAGCAGCGGCATGGTGAATGAGCAGTTCTTC. The chain links TRBV2 to TRBJ2-1; D unclear. Trimming took off 6 bases at V and 7 bases at J, with 10 bases between the two ends. This CDR3 spans 12 amino acids. Germline CDR1 SNHLY, CDR2 FYNNEI. Full variable domain (rest looked up from reference TRBV2 and TRBJ2-1): EPEVTQTPSHQVTQMGQEVILRCVPISNHLYFYWYRQILGQKVEFLVSFYNNEISEKSEIFDDQFSVERPDGSNFTLKIRSTKLEDSAMYFCASSGMVNEQFFGPGTRLTVL.

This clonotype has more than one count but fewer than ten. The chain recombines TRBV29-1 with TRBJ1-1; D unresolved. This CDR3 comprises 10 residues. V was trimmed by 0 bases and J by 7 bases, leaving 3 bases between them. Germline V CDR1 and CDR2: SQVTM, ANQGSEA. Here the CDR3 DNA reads TGCAGCGTTGAAGATCTTGAAGCTTTCTTT. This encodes CSVEDLEAFF.

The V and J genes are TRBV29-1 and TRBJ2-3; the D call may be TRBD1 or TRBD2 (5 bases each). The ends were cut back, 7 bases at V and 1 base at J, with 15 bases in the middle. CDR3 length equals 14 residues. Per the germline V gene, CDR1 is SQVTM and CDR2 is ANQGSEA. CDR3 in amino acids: CSASGTAGTDTQYF. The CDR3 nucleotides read TGCAGCGCCTCCGGGACCGCCGGCACAGATACGCAGTATTTT.

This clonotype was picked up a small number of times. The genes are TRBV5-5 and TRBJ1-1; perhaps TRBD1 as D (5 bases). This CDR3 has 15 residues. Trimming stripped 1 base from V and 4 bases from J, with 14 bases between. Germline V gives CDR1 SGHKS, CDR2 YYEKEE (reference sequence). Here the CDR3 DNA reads TGTGCCAGCAGCTTGTACGGAGGGGCTCTCACTGAAGCTTTCTTT. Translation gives CASSLYGGALTEAFF.

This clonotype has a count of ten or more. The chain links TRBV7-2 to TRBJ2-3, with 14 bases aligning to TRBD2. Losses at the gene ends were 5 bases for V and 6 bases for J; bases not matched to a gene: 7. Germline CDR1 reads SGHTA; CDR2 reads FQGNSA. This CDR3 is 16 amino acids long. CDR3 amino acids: CASSARLAGGPDTQYF. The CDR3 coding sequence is TGTGCCAGCAGCGCCCGACTAGCGGGGGGGCCGGATACGCAGTATTTT.